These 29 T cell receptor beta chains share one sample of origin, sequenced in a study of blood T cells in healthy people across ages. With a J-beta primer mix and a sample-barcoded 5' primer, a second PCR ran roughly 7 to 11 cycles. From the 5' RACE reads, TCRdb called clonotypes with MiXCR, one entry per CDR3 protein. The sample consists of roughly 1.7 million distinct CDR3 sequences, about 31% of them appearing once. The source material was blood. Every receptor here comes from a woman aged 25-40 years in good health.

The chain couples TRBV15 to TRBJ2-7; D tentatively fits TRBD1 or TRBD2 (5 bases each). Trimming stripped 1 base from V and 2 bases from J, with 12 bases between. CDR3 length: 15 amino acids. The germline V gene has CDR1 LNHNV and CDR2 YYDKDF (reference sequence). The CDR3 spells CATSRAPGTPYEQYF. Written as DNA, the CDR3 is TGTGCCACCAGCAGAGCCCCCGGGACCCCCTACGAGCAGTACTTC.

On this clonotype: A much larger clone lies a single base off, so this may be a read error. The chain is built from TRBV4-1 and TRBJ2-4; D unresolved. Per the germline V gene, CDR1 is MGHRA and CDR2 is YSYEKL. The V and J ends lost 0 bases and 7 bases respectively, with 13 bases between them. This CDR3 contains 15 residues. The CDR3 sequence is CASSQDQSQRNIQYF. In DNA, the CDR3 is TGCGCCAGCAGCCAAGATCAAAGCCAAAGGAACATTCAGTACTTC.

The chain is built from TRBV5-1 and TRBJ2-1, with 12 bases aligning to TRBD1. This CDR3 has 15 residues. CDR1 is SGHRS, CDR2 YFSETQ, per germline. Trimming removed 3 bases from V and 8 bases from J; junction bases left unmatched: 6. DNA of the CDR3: TGCGCCAGCAGCTCAGGGACAGGGGGCTCGGATGAGCAGTTCTTC. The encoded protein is CASSSGTGGSDEQFF.

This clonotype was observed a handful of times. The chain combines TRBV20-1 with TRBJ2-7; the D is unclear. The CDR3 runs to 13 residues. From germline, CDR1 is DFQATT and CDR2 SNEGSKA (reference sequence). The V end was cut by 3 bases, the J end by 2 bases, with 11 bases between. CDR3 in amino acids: CSARPPSTYEQYF. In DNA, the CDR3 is TGCAGTGCTAGGCCCCCGTCCACCTACGAGCAGTACTTC.

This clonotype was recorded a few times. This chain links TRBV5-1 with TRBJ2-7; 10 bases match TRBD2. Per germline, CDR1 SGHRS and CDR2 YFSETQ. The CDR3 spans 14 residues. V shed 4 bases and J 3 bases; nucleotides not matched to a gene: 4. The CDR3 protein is CASSELAGIYEQYF. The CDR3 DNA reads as TGCGCCAGCAGCGAACTAGCGGGGATCTACGAGCAGTACTTC.

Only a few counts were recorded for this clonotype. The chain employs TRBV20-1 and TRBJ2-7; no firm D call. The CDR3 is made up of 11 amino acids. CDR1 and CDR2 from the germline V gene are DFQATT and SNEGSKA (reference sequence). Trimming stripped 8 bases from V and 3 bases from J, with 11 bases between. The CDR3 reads CSTDGRYEQYF. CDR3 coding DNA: TGCAGTACGGACGGACGCTACGAGCAGTACTTC.

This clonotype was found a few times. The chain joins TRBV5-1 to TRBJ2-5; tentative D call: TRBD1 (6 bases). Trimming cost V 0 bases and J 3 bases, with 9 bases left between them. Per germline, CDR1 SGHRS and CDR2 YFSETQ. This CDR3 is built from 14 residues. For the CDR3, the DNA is TGCGCCAGCAGCTTGGTCCCAGGGGAAGAGACCCAGTACTTC. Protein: CASSLVPGEETQYF.

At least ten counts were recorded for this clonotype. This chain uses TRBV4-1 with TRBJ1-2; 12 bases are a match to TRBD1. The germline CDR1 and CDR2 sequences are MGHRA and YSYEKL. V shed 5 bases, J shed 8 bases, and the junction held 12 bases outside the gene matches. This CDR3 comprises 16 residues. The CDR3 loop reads CASSGPRDRGRRGYTF. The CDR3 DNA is TGCGCCAGCAGCGGGCCCCGGGACAGGGGGCGCCGGGGCTACACCTTC.

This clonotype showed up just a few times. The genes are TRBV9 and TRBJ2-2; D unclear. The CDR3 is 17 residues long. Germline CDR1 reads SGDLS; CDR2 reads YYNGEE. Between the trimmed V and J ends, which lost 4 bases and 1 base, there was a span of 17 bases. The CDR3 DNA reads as TGTGCCAGCAGCCCAAGACCAACCGAAATGAACACCGGGGAGCTGTTTTTT. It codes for CASSPRPTEMNTGELFF.

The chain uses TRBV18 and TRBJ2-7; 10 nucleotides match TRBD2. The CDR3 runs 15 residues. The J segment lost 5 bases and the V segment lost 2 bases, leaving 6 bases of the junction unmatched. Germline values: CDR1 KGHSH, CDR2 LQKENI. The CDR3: CASSPAERGGNEQYF. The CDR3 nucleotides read TGTGCCAGCTCACCAGCTGAGCGGGGGGGCAACGAGCAGTACTTC.

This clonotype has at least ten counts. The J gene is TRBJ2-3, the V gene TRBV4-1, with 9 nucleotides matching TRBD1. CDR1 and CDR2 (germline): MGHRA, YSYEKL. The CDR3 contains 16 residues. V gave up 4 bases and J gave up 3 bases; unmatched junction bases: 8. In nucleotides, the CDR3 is TGCGCCAGCAGCCTCACCGGGACAGGGAGGACAGATACGCAGTATTTT. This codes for CASSLTGTGRTDTQYF.

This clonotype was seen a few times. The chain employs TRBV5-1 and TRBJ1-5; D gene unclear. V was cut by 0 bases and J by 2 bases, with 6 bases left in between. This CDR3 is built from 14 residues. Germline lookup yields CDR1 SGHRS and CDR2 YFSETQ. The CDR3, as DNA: TGCGCCAGCAGCTTGGACAGCCGCAATCAGCCCCAGCATTTT. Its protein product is CASSLDSRNQPQHF.

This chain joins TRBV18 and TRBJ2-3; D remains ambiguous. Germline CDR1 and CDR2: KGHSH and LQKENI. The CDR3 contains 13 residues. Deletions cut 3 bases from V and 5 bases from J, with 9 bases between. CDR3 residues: CASSPRLEDTQYF. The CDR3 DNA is TGTGCCAGCTCACCCCGCTTGGAAGATACGCAGTATTTT.

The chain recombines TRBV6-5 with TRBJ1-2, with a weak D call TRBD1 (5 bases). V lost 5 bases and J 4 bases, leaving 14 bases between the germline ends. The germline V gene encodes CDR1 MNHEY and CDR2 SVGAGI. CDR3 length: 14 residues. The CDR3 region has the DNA TGTGCCAGCAGTCCTCTCCGGGACGGCTATGGCTACACCTTC. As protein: CASSPLRDGYGYTF.

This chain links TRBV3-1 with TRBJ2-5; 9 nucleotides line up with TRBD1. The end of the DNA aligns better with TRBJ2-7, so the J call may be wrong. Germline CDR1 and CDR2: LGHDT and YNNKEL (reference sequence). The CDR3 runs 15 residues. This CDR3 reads CASSRCGQGTYEQYF. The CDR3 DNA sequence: TGTGCCAGCAGCCGCTGCGGACAGGGGACCTACGAGCAGTACTTC.

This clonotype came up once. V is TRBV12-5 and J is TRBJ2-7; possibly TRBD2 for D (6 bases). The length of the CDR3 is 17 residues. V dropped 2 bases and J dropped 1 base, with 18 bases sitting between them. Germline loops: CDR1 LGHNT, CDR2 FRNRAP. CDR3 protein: CASGLNPSRGRSYEQYF. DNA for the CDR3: TGTGCTAGTGGTTTGAACCCGTCACGGGGGAGATCCTACGAGCAGTACTTC.

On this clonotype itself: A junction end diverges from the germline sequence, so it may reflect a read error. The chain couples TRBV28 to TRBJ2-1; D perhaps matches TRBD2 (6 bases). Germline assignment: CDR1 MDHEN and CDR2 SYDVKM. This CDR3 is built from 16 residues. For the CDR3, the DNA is TGTGCCAGCAGTTTAACGGGCGGAGGGGTGGGGAATGAGCGGTTCTTC. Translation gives CASSLTGGGVGNERFF.

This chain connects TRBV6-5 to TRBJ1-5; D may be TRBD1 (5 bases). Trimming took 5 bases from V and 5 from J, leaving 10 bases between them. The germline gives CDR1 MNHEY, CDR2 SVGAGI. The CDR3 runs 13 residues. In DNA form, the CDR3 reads TGTGCCAGCAGTACCCGACAGCATCAGCCCCAGCATTTT. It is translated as CASSTRQHQPQHF.

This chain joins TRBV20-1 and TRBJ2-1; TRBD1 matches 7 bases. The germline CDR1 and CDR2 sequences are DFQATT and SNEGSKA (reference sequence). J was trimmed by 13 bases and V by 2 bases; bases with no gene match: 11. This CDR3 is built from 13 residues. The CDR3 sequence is CSARKGAVRDQFF. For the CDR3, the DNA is TGCAGTGCTAGAAAGGGGGCGGTGCGCGATCAGTTCTTC.

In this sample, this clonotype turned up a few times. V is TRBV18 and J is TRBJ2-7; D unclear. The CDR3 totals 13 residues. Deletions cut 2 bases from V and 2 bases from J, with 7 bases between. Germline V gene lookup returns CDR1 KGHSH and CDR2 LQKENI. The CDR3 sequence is CASSPSVTYEQYF. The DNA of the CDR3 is TGTGCCAGCTCACCATCGGTAACCTACGAGCAGTACTTC.

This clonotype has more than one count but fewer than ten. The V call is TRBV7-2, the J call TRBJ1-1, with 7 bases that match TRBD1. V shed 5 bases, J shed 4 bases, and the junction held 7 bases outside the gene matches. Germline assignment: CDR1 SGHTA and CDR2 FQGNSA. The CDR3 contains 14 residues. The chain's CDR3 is CASSPTGFGTEAFF. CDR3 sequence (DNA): TGTGCCAGCAGCCCGACAGGGTTCGGCACTGAAGCTTTCTTT.

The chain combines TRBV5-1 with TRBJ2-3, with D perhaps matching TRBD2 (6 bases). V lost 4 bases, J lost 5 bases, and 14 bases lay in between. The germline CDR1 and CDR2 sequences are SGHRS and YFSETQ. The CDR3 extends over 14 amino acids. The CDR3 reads CASSAGQEVDTQYF. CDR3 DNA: TGCGCCAGCAGCGCGGGGCAGGAGGTAGATACGCAGTATTTT.

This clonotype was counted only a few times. The CDR3 DNA is TGCGCCAGCAGCTTGTCTAGCGGGATACAAGAGACCCAGTACTTC. Protein: CASSLSSGIQETQYF. The J gene is TRBJ2-5, the V gene TRBV5-1, with TRBD2 matching 9 bases. Germline V gives CDR1 SGHRS, CDR2 YFSETQ. The CDR3 extends over 15 amino acids. J lost 2 bases, V lost 1 base, and 3 bases had no gene match.

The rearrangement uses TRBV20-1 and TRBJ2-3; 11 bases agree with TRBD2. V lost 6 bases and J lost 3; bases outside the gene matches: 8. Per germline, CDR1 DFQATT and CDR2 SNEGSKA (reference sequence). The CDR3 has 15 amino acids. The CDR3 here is CSAPTLAGGTDTQYF. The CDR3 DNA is TGCAGTGCCCCGACTTTAGCGGGAGGGACAGATACGCAGTATTTT.

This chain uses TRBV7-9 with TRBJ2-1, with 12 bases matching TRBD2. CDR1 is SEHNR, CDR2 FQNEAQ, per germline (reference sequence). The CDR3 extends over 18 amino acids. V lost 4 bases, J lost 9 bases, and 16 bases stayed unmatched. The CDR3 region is CASSSNRASGRASLEQFF. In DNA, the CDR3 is TGTGCCAGCAGCTCCAACCGGGCTAGCGGGAGGGCCAGCCTTGAGCAGTTCTTC.

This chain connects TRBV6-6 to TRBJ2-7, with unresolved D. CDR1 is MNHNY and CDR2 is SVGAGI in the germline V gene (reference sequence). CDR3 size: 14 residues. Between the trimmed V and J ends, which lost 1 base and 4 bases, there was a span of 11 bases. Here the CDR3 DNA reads TGTGCCAGCAGTTACTACGCTAGTGAGTACGAGCAGTACTTC. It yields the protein CASSYYASEYEQYF.

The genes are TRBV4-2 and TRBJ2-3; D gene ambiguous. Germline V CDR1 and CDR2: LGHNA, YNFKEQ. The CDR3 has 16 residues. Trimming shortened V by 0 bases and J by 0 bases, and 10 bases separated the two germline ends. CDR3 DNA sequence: TGTGCCAGCAGCCAAGAACCGAGGCCTAGCACAGATACGCAGTATTTT. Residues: CASSQEPRPSTDTQYF.

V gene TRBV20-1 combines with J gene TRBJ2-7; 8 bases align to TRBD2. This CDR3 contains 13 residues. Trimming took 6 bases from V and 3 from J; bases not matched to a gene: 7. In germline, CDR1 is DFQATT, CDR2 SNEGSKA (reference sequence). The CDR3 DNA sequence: TGCAGTGCAGTGACTAGCGAGGGCTACGAGCAGTACTTC. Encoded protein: CSAVTSEGYEQYF.

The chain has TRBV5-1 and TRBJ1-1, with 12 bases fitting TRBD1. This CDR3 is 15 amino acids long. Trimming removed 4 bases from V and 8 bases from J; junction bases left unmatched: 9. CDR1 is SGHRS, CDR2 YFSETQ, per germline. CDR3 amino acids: CASSAGTGGTFEAFF. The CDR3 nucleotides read TGCGCCAGCAGCGCAGGGACAGGGGGCACCTTCGAAGCTTTCTTT. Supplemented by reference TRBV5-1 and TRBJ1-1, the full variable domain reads KAGVTQTPRYLIKTRGQQVTLSCSPISGHRSVSWYQQTPGQGLQFLFEYFSETQRNKGNFPGRFSGRQFSNSRSEMNVSTLELGDSALYLCASSAGTGGTFEAFFGQGTRLTVV.